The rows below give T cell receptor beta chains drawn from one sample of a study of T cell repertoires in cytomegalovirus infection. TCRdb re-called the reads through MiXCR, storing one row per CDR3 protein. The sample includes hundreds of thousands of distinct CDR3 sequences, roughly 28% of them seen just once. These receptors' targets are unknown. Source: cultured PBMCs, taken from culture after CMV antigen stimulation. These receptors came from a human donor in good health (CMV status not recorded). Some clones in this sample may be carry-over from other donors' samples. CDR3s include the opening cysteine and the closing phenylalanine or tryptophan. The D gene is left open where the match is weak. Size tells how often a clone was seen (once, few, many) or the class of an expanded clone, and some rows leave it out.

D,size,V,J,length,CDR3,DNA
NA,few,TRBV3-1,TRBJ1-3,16,CASSHADRNSGNTIYF,TGTGCCAGCAGCCATGCCGACAGAAACTCTGGAAACACCATATATTTT
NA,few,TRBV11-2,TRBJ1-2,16,CASSSPLQFVGNGYTF,TGTGCCAGCAGCTCGCCCCTCCAATTTGTGGGCAATGGCTACACCTTC
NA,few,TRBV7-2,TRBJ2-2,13,CASSQMNTGELFF,TGTGCCAGCAGTCAAATGAACACCGGGGAGCTGTTTTTT
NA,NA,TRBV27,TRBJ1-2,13,CASSLWDGDGYTF,TGTGCCAGCAGTTTATGGGACGGCGATGGCTACACCTTC
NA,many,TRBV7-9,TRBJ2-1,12,CASSSGLGKQFF,TGTGCCAGCAGCTCCGGGTTGGGTAAGCAGTTCTTC
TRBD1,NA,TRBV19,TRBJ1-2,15,CASMTTGTGRYGYTF,TGTGCCAGTATGACCACCGGGACAGGCCGATATGGCTACACCTTC
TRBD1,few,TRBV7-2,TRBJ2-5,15,CASSLAGTGLETQYF,TGTGCCAGCAGCTTAGCCGGGACAGGGTTGGAGACCCAGTACTTC
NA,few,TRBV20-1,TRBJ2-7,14,CSAEGGHSSYEQYF,TGCAGTGCGGAAGGGGGGCACAGCTCCTACGAGCAGTACTTC
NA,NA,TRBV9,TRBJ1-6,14,CASSVGIGNSPLHF,TGTGCCAGCAGCGTAGGTATAGGGAATTCACCCCTCCACTTT
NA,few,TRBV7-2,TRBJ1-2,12,CASSLARYGYTF,TGTGCCAGCAGCTTAGCACGATATGGCTACACCTTC
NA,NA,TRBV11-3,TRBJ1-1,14,CASSQGGSGTEAFF,TGTGCCAGCAGCCAAGGAGGGAGCGGCACTGAAGCTTTCTTT
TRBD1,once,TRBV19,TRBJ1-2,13,CASSTTGGFGYTF,TGTGCCAGTAGTACGACAGGGGGCTTTGGCTACACCTTC
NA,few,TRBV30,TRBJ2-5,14,CAWSPRQVQETQYF,TGTGCCTGGAGCCCCCGACAAGTTCAAGAGACCCAGTACTTC
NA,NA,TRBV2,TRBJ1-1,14,CASRGGGMNTEAFF,TGTGCCAGCAGGGGGGGGGGGATGAACACTGAAGCTTTCTTT
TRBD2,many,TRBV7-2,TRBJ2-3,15,CASSIRLAGMDTQYF,TGTGCCAGCAGTATCAGACTAGCGGGGATGGATACGCAGTATTTT
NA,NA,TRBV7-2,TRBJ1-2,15,CASSLGRGSDYGYTF,TGTGCCAGCAGCTTAGGAAGGGGGTCGGACTATGGCTACACCTTC
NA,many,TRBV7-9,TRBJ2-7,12,CASSSIGVEQYF,TGTGCCAGCAGCTCTATTGGCGTCGAGCAGTACTTC
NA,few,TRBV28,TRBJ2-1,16,CASSLGGAIIYNEQFF,TGTGCCAGCAGTTTGGGGGGCGCGATTATCTACAATGAGCAGTTCTTC
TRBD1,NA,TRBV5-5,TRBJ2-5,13,CASSLRTGQTQYF,TGTGCCAGCAGCTTGAGGACAGGGCAGACCCAGTACTTC
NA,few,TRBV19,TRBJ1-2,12,CASSPRTRADTF,TGTGCCAGTAGTCCTAGGACCCGGGCGGACACCTTC
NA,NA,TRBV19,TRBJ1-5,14,CASSWLGGNQPQHF,TGTGCCAGTAGTTGGCTTGGGGGCAATCAGCCCCAGCATTTT
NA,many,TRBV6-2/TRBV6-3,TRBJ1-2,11,CATRRGDGYTF,TGTGCCACGAGGAGGGGGGATGGCTACACCTTC
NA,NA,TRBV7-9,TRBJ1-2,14,CASSLVGGPGGYTF,TGTGCCAGCAGCTTGGTTGGGGGACCGGGTGGCTACACCTTC
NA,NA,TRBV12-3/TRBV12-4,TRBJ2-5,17,CASSRQSVRGGQETQYF,TGTGCCAGCAGCCGACAAAGTGTCAGGGGAGGGCAAGAGACCCAGTACTTC
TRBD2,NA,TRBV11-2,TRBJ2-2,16,CASSKGLASNTGELFF,TGTGCCAGCAGCAAAGGACTAGCCTCCAACACCGGGGAGCTGTTTTTT
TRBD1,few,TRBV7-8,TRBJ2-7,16,CASSPEGQAMNYEQYF,TGTGCCAGCAGCCCAGAAGGACAGGCGATGAACTACGAGCAGTACTTC
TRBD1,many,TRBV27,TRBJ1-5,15,CASRAGTVSNQPQHF,TGTGCCAGCAGGGCTGGGACAGTAAGCAATCAGCCCCAGCATTTT